A single sample gave rise to the 3 T cell receptor beta chains below, sequenced in a study of cytotoxic CD8 clonotypes in ibrutinib-treated CLL. Clones were sequenced by immunoSEQ multiplex PCR, and TCRdb holds only the in-frame ones, with some missing. In the table there are approximately 70,000 clones, approximately 80% of which are singletons. The material was PBMCs, obtained at disease progression, from a patient treated with ibrutinib. All receptors come from a human donor with chronic lymphocytic leukemia.

The chain joins TRBV6-1 to TRBJ2-7; D ambiguous. From germline, CDR1 is MNHNS and CDR2 SASEGT. This CDR3 comprises 15 residues. Deletions cut 2 bases from V and 3 bases from J, with 14 bases between. The CDR3 nucleotides read TGTGCCAGCAGTGAACAGGTGGATGCCCTCTACGAGCAGTACTTC. Translation gives CASSEQVDALYEQYF.

This chain connects TRBV29-1 to TRBJ2-3; 9 nucleotides line up with TRBD2. With 8 bases clipped from V and 5 bases from J, the junction kept 14 bases outside the gene matches. The CDR3 has 15 amino acids. Looked up from germline, CDR1 is SQVTM and CDR2 is ANQGSEA. The CDR3 region has the DNA TGCAGCTCACATGGGGCGGGAGGGCCCGGAGATACGCAGTATTTT. It codes for CSSHGAGGPGDTQYF.

This clone was seen just once. This chain uses TRBV5-4 with TRBJ2-7, with 9 bases lining up with TRBD1. Germline V gene data show CDR1 as SGHNT and CDR2 as YYREEE (reference sequence). The CDR3 runs to 15 residues. Unmatched junction bases numbered 10, after V lost 4 bases and J lost 5 bases. The CDR3 coding sequence is TGTGCCAGCAGCATAGGTGGGGACAGGGTCCACGAGCAGTACTTC. Translation gives CASSIGGDRVHEQYF. The full variable domain, with the rest looked up from reference TRBV5-4 and TRBJ2-7, is ETGVTQSPTHLIKTRGQQVTLRCSSQSGHNTVSWYQQALGQGPQFIFQYYREEENGRGNFPPRFSGLQFPNYSSELNVNALELDDSALYLCASSIGGDRVHEQYFGPGTRLTVT.